These 28 T cell receptor beta chains were sequenced from one sample in a study of T-cell memory formation after mild COVID-19. From the 5' RACE reads, TCRdb called clonotypes with MiXCR, one entry per CDR3 protein. Of 450,000 to 700,000 distinct CDR3 sequences listed, over 15% are singletons. Source material: PBMCs or a T cell subset sorted from them (not recorded which). Source of these receptors: an adult woman who had mild COVID-19 (a few samples of this study predate the infection). Cell type and time point are not known.

This clonotype was observed many times. The chain has TRBV6-5 and TRBJ2-2, with 10 bases lining up with TRBD2. The CDR3 has 15 residues. CDR1 is MNHEY, CDR2 SVGAGI, per germline. The V gene end was trimmed by 4 bases and the J gene end by 4 bases; junction bases not matched to a gene: 3. The CDR3 coding sequence is TGTGCCAGCAGTTTAGCGGGAGGTCTCACCGGGGAGCTGTTTTTT. Its protein is CASSLAGGLTGELFF.

V is TRBV18 and J is TRBJ1-1, with a weak D call TRBD1 (5 bases). The germline gives CDR1 KGHSH, CDR2 LQKENI. With 3 bases removed from V and 2 bases from J, the gap between germline ends came to 16 bases. The CDR3 sequence is 16 residues long. The CDR3 here is CASSPIERGSNTEAFF. CDR3 DNA: TGTGCCAGCTCACCTATCGAAAGGGGAAGTAACACTGAAGCTTTCTTT. The variable domain in full, completed from reference TRBV18 and TRBJ1-1, reads NAGVMQNPRHLVRRRGQEARLRCSPMKGHSHVYWYRQLPEEGLKFMVYLQKENIIDESGMPKERFSAEFPKEGPSILRIQQVVRGDSAAYFCASSPIERGSNTEAFFGQGTRLTVV.

The rearrangement uses TRBV5-5 and TRBJ2-5, with TRBD2 identical over 9 bases. The germline CDR1 and CDR2 sequences are SGHKS and YYEKEE (reference sequence). Trimming cost V 4 bases and J 5 bases; bases outside gene matches: 6. This CDR3 contains 14 residues. The CDR3 is CASSAAGGAETQYF. CDR3 coding DNA: TGTGCCAGCAGCGCAGCGGGGGGCGCGGAGACCCAGTACTTC.

The chain joins TRBV9 to TRBJ1-2; D is unresolved. CDR3 size: 11 residues. Germline CDR1 and CDR2: SGDLS and YYNGEE. V dropped 3 bases and J dropped 8 bases, with 8 bases sitting between them. The CDR3 sequence: CASSALRGYTF. DNA for the CDR3: TGTGCCAGCAGCGCACTTCGGGGCTACACCTTC.

The chain uses TRBV9 and TRBJ2-1; D might be TRBD2 (5 bases). There are 17 residues in the CDR3. The germline V and J ends were trimmed by 4 bases and 1 base, with 18 bases remaining between them. Germline V lookup: CDR1 SGDLS, CDR2 YYNGEE. The CDR3: CASSPSQMALSYNEQFF. The CDR3 DNA reads as TGTGCCAGCAGCCCTAGCCAGATGGCCTTATCCTACAATGAGCAGTTCTTC.

This clonotype came up a few times. The chain recombines TRBV5-5 with TRBJ1-1, with 8 bases that match TRBD1. Germline trimming cut 1 base from V and 6 bases from J; bases unmatched to any gene: 2. This CDR3 has 13 amino acids. The germline CDR1 and CDR2 sequences are SGHKS and YYEKEE (reference sequence). The CDR3 nucleotides are TGTGCCAGCAGCTTGTGGACAGGGCCTGAAGCTTTCTTT. This codes for CASSLWTGPEAFF.

This chain links TRBV6-2 or TRBV6-3 with TRBJ2-7; D gene uncertain. V was clipped by 7 bases and J by 1 base, with 17 bases between them. The germline CDR1 and CDR2 sequences are MNHEY and SVGEGT. The CDR3 length is 15 residues. The CDR3 loop is CASIGITRYSYEQYF. As DNA, the CDR3 is TGTGCCAGCATTGGGATAACACGGTATTCCTACGAGCAGTACTTC.

This clonotype has just a few counts. The chain is built from TRBV6-5 and TRBJ2-1, with a possible D match to TRBD1 (6 bases). Per the germline V gene, CDR1 is MNHEY and CDR2 is SVGAGI. With 5 bases removed from V and 6 bases from J, the gap between germline ends came to 14 bases. This CDR3 comprises 14 residues. CDR3 coding DNA: TGTGCCAGCAGTAGCCCGGGACAACCCAATGAGCAGTTCTTC. This codes for CASSSPGQPNEQFF.

This clonotype was detected only a few times. V gene TRBV25-1 combines with J gene TRBJ2-7, with TRBD2 identical over 7 bases. The CDR3 totals 12 residues. Germline CDR1 reads MGHDK; CDR2 reads SYGVNS. V lost 7 bases, J lost 9 bases, and 9 bases stayed unmatched. CDR3 region: CASTQGAGAQYF. For the CDR3, the DNA is TGTGCCAGCACCCAAGGGGCGGGAGCGCAGTACTTC.

The genes are TRBV3-1 and TRBJ2-1; 8 bases fit TRBD2. V gave up 4 bases and J gave up 12 bases; unmatched junction bases: 8. The CDR3 extends over 13 amino acids. Germline V lookup: CDR1 LGHDT, CDR2 YNNKEL (reference sequence). CDR3 sequence reads: CASSPGGGNRQFF. The DNA of the CDR3 is TGTGCCAGCAGCCCGGGGGGGGGAAACCGGCAGTTCTTC.

The rearrangement links TRBV5-1 to TRBJ1-1; D not resolved. Germline CDR1 is SGHRS and CDR2 is YFSETQ. The germline V and J ends were trimmed by 2 bases and 8 bases, with 16 bases remaining between them. The CDR3 is 14 residues long. CDR3 loop: CASSFSSGPREAFF. The CDR3 DNA reads as TGCGCCAGCAGCTTTTCAAGCGGGCCCAGGGAAGCTTTCTTT. Based on the CDR3 plus reference TRBV5-1 and TRBJ1-1, the full variable domain is KAGVTQTPRYLIKTRGQQVTLSCSPISGHRSVSWYQQTPGQGLQFLFEYFSETQRNKGNFPGRFSGRQFSNSRSEMNVSTLELGDSALYLCASSFSSGPREAFFGQGTRLTVV.

The chain recombines TRBV5-1 with TRBJ2-1; D is unresolved. Germline V gene lookup returns CDR1 SGHRS and CDR2 YFSETQ. Trimming removed 0 bases from V and 12 bases from J, with 22 bases in between. The CDR3 totals 16 residues. CDR3: CASSLAPSNSPYGQFF. For the CDR3, the DNA is TGCGCCAGCAGCTTGGCCCCGTCTAACTCACCCTATGGGCAGTTCTTC.

This clonotype came up a few times. The CDR3 DNA follows: TGCAGTGCTAGTGCAAGACTAGCGGGAGCCGGGGAGCTGTTTTTT. Translating gives CSASARLAGAGELFF. The rearrangement joins TRBV20-1 to TRBJ2-2; 12 positions match TRBD2. The V gene end was trimmed by 3 bases and the J gene end by 6 bases; junction bases not matched to a gene: 5. CDR3 length: 15 residues. Germline CDR1 is DFQATT and CDR2 is SNEGSKA (reference sequence).

The chain recombines TRBV6-1 with TRBJ1-5; D not certain. Per germline, CDR1 MNHNS and CDR2 SASEGT. V lost 0 bases and J 6 bases, leaving 9 bases between the germline ends. This CDR3 has 14 residues. The DNA of the CDR3 is TGTGCCAGCAGTGAAGCATTACTTGGTCAGCCCCAGCATTTT. This translates into CASSEALLGQPQHF.

This chain uses TRBV5-6 with TRBJ2-1; 9 positions match TRBD1. The germline gives CDR1 SGHDT, CDR2 YYEEEE. V shed 4 bases, J shed 5 bases, and the junction held 4 bases outside the gene matches. The CDR3 length is 14 residues. This CDR3 reads CASSLRDRDNEQFF. Here the CDR3 DNA reads TGTGCCAGCAGCCTCCGGGACAGGGACAATGAGCAGTTCTTC.

This clonotype occurred a few times. The rearrangement uses TRBV15 and TRBJ2-1; 7 bases are shared with TRBD2. The V segment lost 1 base and the J segment 4 bases; nucleotides outside the gene matches: 7. The CDR3 contains 16 residues. Germline CDR1 reads LNHNV; CDR2 reads YYDKDF (reference sequence). CDR3 nucleotide sequence: TGTGCCACCAGCAGAGTAGGGCGGGGGAAGTACAATGAGCAGTTCTTC. Translated: CATSRVGRGKYNEQFF.

V and J are TRBV7-2 and TRBJ2-7; a weak D match, TRBD2 (5 bases). This CDR3 has 15 residues. The V end lost 2 bases, the J end lost 3 bases, and 14 bases lay between the germline ends. The germline V gene has CDR1 SGHTA and CDR2 FQGNSA. The CDR3 protein is CASSLYVSVNYEQYF. The CDR3 nucleotides read TGTGCCAGCAGCTTATACGTTAGCGTGAACTACGAGCAGTACTTC.

This clonotype occurred a few times. V and J are TRBV29-1 and TRBJ2-7; D tentatively reads TRBD1 or TRBD2 (6 bases each). This CDR3 region has 14 residues. In germline, CDR1 is SQVTM, CDR2 ANQGSEA. Trimming pared 0 bases from V and 10 bases from J, leaving 19 bases between. The CDR3 region is CSVEDRGLTFHQYF. CDR3 sequence (DNA): TGCAGCGTTGAAGATCGGGGGCTCACCTTCCATCAGTACTTC.

The chain recombines TRBV5-5 with TRBJ2-2; a possible D gene is TRBD2 (5 bases). Trimming took 0 bases from V and 4 from J, leaving 19 bases between them. The CDR3 has 18 residues. Per germline, CDR1 SGHKS and CDR2 YYEKEE (reference sequence). Written as DNA, the CDR3 is TGTGCCAGCAGCTTGGGCGAGGGAGTCGGGGTCGGCACCGGGGAGCTGTTTTTT. This sequence encodes CASSLGEGVGVGTGELFF.

This chain uses TRBV5-1 with TRBJ2-3; a weak D match, TRBD2 (7 bases). This CDR3 spans 16 amino acids. Trimming removed 0 bases from V and 4 bases from J, with 15 bases in between. Germline CDR1 is SGHRS and CDR2 is YFSETQ. As DNA, the CDR3 is TGCGCCAGCAGCTTGGTCGGCGGGGGCGTCCCAGATACGCAGTATTTT. This encodes CASSLVGGGVPDTQYF.

The genes are TRBV4-1 and TRBJ2-7; D gene ambiguous. The V end lost 2 bases, the J end lost 2 bases, and 13 bases lay between the germline ends. The CDR3 spans 15 residues. Germline loops: CDR1 MGHRA, CDR2 YSYEKL. This CDR3 reads CASSQTALMTYEQYF. CDR3 sequence (DNA): TGCGCCAGCAGCCAAACCGCCCTCATGACCTACGAGCAGTACTTC.

In its sample, this clonotype was seen a few times. V usage is TRBV12-3 or TRBV12-4 and J usage is TRBJ2-7, with 7 bases fitting TRBD2. With V trimmed by 6 bases and J by 5 bases, 13 bases remained unmatched. The CDR3 contains 15 residues. Here the CDR3 reads CASRWGGMGVHEQYF. DNA for the CDR3: TGTGCCAGCAGGTGGGGAGGGATGGGTGTCCACGAGCAGTACTTC.

This clonotype was found a few times. CDR3 protein: CASSQIGPTLLGVDTQYF. CDR3 in DNA: TGCGCCAGCAGCCAAATCGGTCCGACGCTATTGGGGGTAGATACGCAGTATTTT. The gene calls are TRBV4-1 and TRBJ2-3; perhaps D is TRBD1 or TRBD2 (5 bases each). Germline CDR1 reads MGHRA; CDR2 reads YSYEKL. V lost 2 bases and J lost 5, with 23 bases in between. This CDR3 region has 18 residues.

CDR3 loop: CASSVATGATQETQYF. CDR3 sequence (DNA): TGTGCCAGCAGCGTAGCGACAGGAGCCACCCAAGAGACCCAGTACTTC. The chain couples TRBV9 to TRBJ2-5; a weak D match, TRBD1 (6 bases). Deletions cut 0 bases from V and 1 base from J, with 13 bases between. Per germline, CDR1 SGDLS and CDR2 YYNGEE. The CDR3 sequence is 16 residues long.

The chain is built from TRBV2 and TRBJ1-5; unclear D gene. Trimming pared 7 bases from V and 3 bases from J, leaving 10 bases between. The CDR3 is 13 amino acids. Looked up from germline, CDR1 is SNHLY and CDR2 is FYNNEI. The CDR3 coding sequence is TGTGCCAGCACCCTGGGCCACAATCAGCCCCAGCATTTT. It is translated as CASTLGHNQPQHF.

The V and J genes are TRBV20-1 and TRBJ2-1; D remains unclear. V lost 5 bases to trimming and J lost 5 bases, with 4 bases between them. This CDR3 contains 10 residues. Germline CDR1 and CDR2: DFQATT and SNEGSKA (reference sequence). DNA of the CDR3: TGCAGTGCTGGGGACAATGAGCAGTTCTTC. Translated: CSAGDNEQFF.

CDR3: CASSLEVRGSPLHF. For the CDR3, the DNA is TGTGCCAGCAGCTTGGAAGTTCGGGGTTCACCCCTCCACTTT. The genes are TRBV7-2 and TRBJ1-6; the D is unclear. The CDR3 is made up of 14 amino acids. Per the germline V gene, CDR1 is SGHTA and CDR2 is FQGNSA. The V end was cut by 3 bases, the J end by 9 bases, with 12 bases between. Using reference TRBV7-2 and TRBJ1-6 for the parts outside the CDR3, the full variable domain is GAGVSQSPSNKVTEKGKDVELRCDPISGHTALYWYRQSLGQGLEFLIYFQGNSAPDKSGLPSDRFSAERTGGSVSTLTIQRTQQEDSAVYLCASSLEVRGSPLHFGNGTRLTVT.

A few counts support this clonotype. The chain joins TRBV18 to TRBJ1-1; D remains unclear. The ends were cut back, 1 base at V and 5 bases at J, with 11 bases in the middle. The germline V gene has CDR1 KGHSH and CDR2 LQKENI. The CDR3 is made up of 14 amino acids. The CDR3 coding sequence is TGTGCCAGCTCACCACAGGGTAGTGGAACTGAAGCTTTCTTT. It is translated as CASSPQGSGTEAFF.